These T cell receptor beta chains were read from a single sample in a study of T cells in Graves' hyperthyroidism and ophthalmopathy. TCRdb re-derived calls from the multiplex PCR reads in MiXCR, one entry per CDR3 protein. The data contain some 500,000 distinct CDR3 sequences, around 24% of them singletons. The sequencing sample was made of blood. The receptor source for this set is a woman aged 25 to 45 with Graves' ophthalmopathy. Each CDR3 is given with its conserved first and last residue. A D gene is named only where the DNA matches it firmly. Size is stated for part of the rows, as once, few or many counts, or as a class when the clone is expanded.

D gene	V gene	J gene	clone size	CDR3 protein	CDR3 DNA
-	TRBV29-1	TRBJ2-7	many	CSVDVGGRGNEQYF	TGCAGCGTTGATGTGGGTGGGAGGGGGAACGAGCAGTACTTC
-	TRBV7-6	TRBJ2-5	few	CASSTPPRIPTGTQYF	TGTGCCAGCAGCACCCCGCCCCGGATCCCAACGGGGACCCAGTACTTC
TRBD1	TRBV20-1	TRBJ2-7	few	CSARKVGQGAPGEQYF	TGCAGTGCTAGAAAGGTGGGACAGGGGGCGCCGGGGGAGCAGTACTTC
TRBD1	TRBV10-1	TRBJ2-7	many	CASSDDREEQYF	TGCGCCAGCAGTGACGACAGGGAAGAGCAGTACTTC
-	TRBV11-2	TRBJ2-2	few	CASSLDHRTGELFF	TGTGCCAGCAGCTTAGATCATAGGACCGGGGAGCTGTTTTTT
-	TRBV10-2	TRBJ2-5	-	CASSGTSAPQETQYF	TGCGCCAGCAGTGGGACTTCAGCCCCCCAAGAGACCCAGTACTTC
TRBD2	TRBV30	TRBJ2-5	-	CAWVLAGGETQYF	TGTGCCTGGGTCTTAGCGGGAGGAGAGACCCAGTACTTC
TRBD1	TRBV7-9	TRBJ2-5	many	CASSPWTGRETQYF	TGTGCCAGCAGCCCCTGGACAGGGAGGGAGACCCAGTACTTC
-	TRBV6-5	TRBJ2-2	many	CASSSTWTVNTGELFF	TGTGCCAGCAGTTCTACCTGGACAGTGAACACCGGGGAGCTGTTTTTT
TRBD2	TRBV20-1	TRBJ2-7	-	CSAREAAGVRSYEQYF	TGCAGTGCTAGAGAGGCCGCGGGGGTGCGCTCCTACGAGCAGTACTTC
-	TRBV6-5	TRBJ2-5	many	CASSYGAEETQYF	TGTGCCAGCAGTTACGGGGCAGAAGAGACCCAGTACTTC
-	TRBV6-2/TRBV6-3	TRBJ2-7	many	CASSYWLPSHSYEQYF	TGTGCCAGCAGTTACTGGCTACCAAGCCATTCCTACGAGCAGTACTTC
-	TRBV19	TRBJ1-2	-	CASSMGRASNYGYTF	TGTGCCAGTAGTATGGGAAGGGCTTCTAACTATGGCTACACCTTC
TRBD1	TRBV7-2	TRBJ2-7	many	CASSFGTGYSYEQYF	TGTGCCAGCAGCTTCGGGACAGGGTACTCCTACGAGCAGTACTTC
-	TRBV27	TRBJ2-2	few	CASSWASGAGELFF	TGTGCCAGCAGTTGGGCTAGTGGGGCCGGGGAGCTGTTTTTT
-	TRBV6-2/TRBV6-3	TRBJ1-5	-	CASSPEWRNQPQHF	TGTGCCAGCAGTCCCGAGTGGCGCAATCAGCCCCAGCATTTT
TRBD1	TRBV3-1	TRBJ2-7	-	CASSQDPGQPTYF	TGTGCCAGCAGCCAAGACCCGGGACAGCCAACGTACTTC
-	TRBV6-2/TRBV6-3	TRBJ2-4	few	CASSYGGLLAKNIQYF	TGTGCCAGCAGTTACGGGGGGCTACTAGCCAAAAACATTCAGTACTTC
-	TRBV6-2/TRBV6-3	TRBJ1-5	few	CASSYPTDYSNQPQHF	TGTGCCAGCAGTTACCCGACGGACTATAGCAATCAGCCCCAGCATTTT
TRBD1	TRBV7-2	TRBJ1-2	many	CASSLQTGGGVYGYTF	TGTGCCAGCAGCTTACAGACAGGGGGCGGTGTCTATGGCTACACCTTC
-	TRBV11-2	TRBJ2-7	-	CASSLDTTGSTYEQYF	TGTGCCAGCAGCTTAGATACGACAGGCAGCACCTACGAGCAGTACTTC
-	TRBV6-5	TRBJ1-5	many	CASSYAEESNQPQHF	TGTGCCAGCAGTTACGCGGAAGAAAGCAATCAGCCCCAGCATTTT
-	TRBV29-1	TRBJ1-1	many	CSVEFGRDTEAFF	TGCAGCGTTGAATTTGGCAGGGACACTGAAGCTTTCTTT
-	TRBV12-3/TRBV12-4	TRBJ1-3	-	CASSLSEGNTIYF	TGTGCCAGCAGTTTAAGCGAGGGAAACACCATATATTTT
-	TRBV6-1	TRBJ1-2	-	CASSGPGPNYGYTF	TGTGCCAGCAGTGGACCCGGACCTAACTATGGCTACACCTTC
-	TRBV12-3/TRBV12-4	TRBJ1-5	-	CASKGIGSNQPQHF	TGTGCCAGCAAAGGCATCGGAAGCAATCAGCCCCAGCATTTT
TRBD1	TRBV11-2	TRBJ1-1	many	CASSAGPGQGIYPFAEAFF	TGTGCCAGCAGCGCCGGCCCCGGACAGGGGATTTACCCTTTCGCTGAAGCTTTCTTT
TRBD1	TRBV19	TRBJ2-7	many	CASSKQGVGDEQYF	TGTGCCAGTAGTAAGCAGGGGGTAGGGGACGAGCAGTACTTC
TRBD2	TRBV19	TRBJ2-2	few	CASSIERGATGELFF	TGTGCCAGTAGTATTGAGCGGGGGGCGACCGGGGAGCTGTTTTTT